This is a list of T cell receptor beta chains from one sample in a study of blood T cell repertoires in COVID-19. Libraries were prepared by immunoSEQ multiplex PCR; TCRdb keeps only in-frame clonotypes and omits some of them. Among under 50,000 clones listed, 80% to 95% were seen once. The sample was peripheral blood. These receptors were taken from a human donor in a cohort sampled during active COVID-19. The conserved cysteine and the conserved F or W are not part of the CDR3 here.

V gene	J gene	CDR3 protein
TRBV20-1	TRBJ1-2	SASATGGSNYGYT
TRBV7-9	TRBJ2-2	ASSLGQGALHGELF
TRBV5-6	TRBJ2-7	ASSPRGTGLYEQY
TRBV18	TRBJ1-5	ASSPGAGHNQPQH
TRBV5-1	TRBJ1-1	ASTRSTGRLGVNTEAF
TRBV25-1	TRBJ2-7	ASSEGHEQY
TRBV9	TRBJ2-5	ASSRRRDPETQY
TRBV5-4	TRBJ1-6	ASSFGLDRGNSPLH
TRBV27	TRBJ2-7	ASSAHREGYEQY
TRBV12-3/TRBV12-4	TRBJ1-5	ASSLRRNQPQH
TRBV5-1	TRBJ2-7	ASSHGTGLREQY
TRBV7-9	TRBJ1-5	ASSETGGGGQPQH
TRBV7-2	TRBJ1-2	ASSPTGNYGYT
TRBV3-1/TRBV3-2	TRBJ2-1	ASSRPSVYNEQF
TRBV11-2	TRBJ1-1	ASSLDRAGNEAF
TRBV6-2/TRBV6-3	TRBJ2-3	ASSWGLAGERNTQY
TRBV24-1	TRBJ2-2	ATSGVAGGSSTGELF
TRBV6-4	TRBJ1-6	ASSEEDNSPLH
TRBV4-3	TRBJ1-6	ASSQDWGGDRYNSPLH
TRBV10-3	TRBJ2-2	AISAPQGATGELF
TRBV4-3	TRBJ1-2	ASSRTPGGNYGYT
TRBV10-2	TRBJ2-7	ASSESGLVLDSYEQY
TRBV7-2	TRBJ1-4	ASRSRGINEKLF
TRBV9	TRBJ2-7	ASSPSLYGGRAVEQY
TRBV7-2	TRBJ2-2	ASRPAGGSTGELF
TRBV6-5	TRBJ2-3	ATGGASTDTQY
TRBV5-1	TRBJ2-1	ASSLGAVEQF
TRBV4-3	TRBJ2-7	ASSQESGDDYEQY
TRBV6-2/TRBV6-3	TRBJ1-2	ASSYTLGQPNYGYT
TRBV9	TRBJ2-3	ASSPRRDLDTQY
TRBV10-3	TRBJ2-3	ASAGGRGTDTQY
TRBV29-1	TRBJ2-3	SVPPKETGGLTDTQY
TRBV18	TRBJ1-5	ASSLRVQSENQPQH
TRBV6-5	TRBJ2-7	ASTRGGSYEQY
TRBV27	TRBJ2-7	ATTPLAGGDEQY
TRBV7-3	TRBJ2-2	ASSLREGRGELF
TRBV28	TRBJ1-1	ASSLAGQRNTEAF
TRBV6-2/TRBV6-3	TRBJ1-5	ASSYSRDRQHNQPQH
TRBV30	TRBJ1-3	AWAAGNTIY
TRBV9	TRBJ1-2	ASSVDHSNYGYT
TRBV5-1	TRBJ1-4	ASSPGSLFEKLF
TRBV7-2	TRBJ1-2	ASSSWTGANYGYT
TRBV12-5	TRBJ2-6	ASGLVLTRGSGANVLT
TRBV6-5	TRBJ2-3	ASSYAAGGNTDTQY
TRBV10-2	TRBJ2-2	ASNTGLAGTNTGELF
TRBV29-1	TRBJ1-2	SVGEAAGGYT
TRBV18	TRBJ2-3	ASSPPPPDTQY
TRBV7-2	TRBJ2-1	ASSTGQGFEQF
TRBV12-5	TRBJ1-5	ASGLSREQPQH
TRBV15	TRBJ2-5	ATSRDQRGQKTQY
TRBV5-1	TRBJ1-6	ASSFAGGDSPLH